The sequence of this T cell receptor (beta chain) was determined in a study of shared clonotypes between healthy human individuals. With respect to this clone: Its antigen is currently unknown.

The V end was cut by 5 bases, the J end by 6 bases, with 11 bases between. The CDR3 has 13 residues. Germline assignment: CDR1 MDHEN and CDR2 SYDVKM. Methods used by the authors: ImmunoSEQ output held junction-only sequences without quality scores, so filtering differed. Generated by immunoSEQ multiplex PCR, the TCRdb table keeps only in-frame clones and is missing some. V, J and clone size reflect that table, while D and trimming were determined from the DNA. Of roughly 1,600,000 clones in the sample, approximately 98.5% were seen once. Study-level results: Naive CD4 clonotypes were shared across several donors at about 5.2%. Naive subsets tended to show greater estimated richness than memory subsets.

Donors were Caucasian adults residing in Nashville, Tennessee, USA. V and J are TRBV28 and TRBJ2-4; D gene uncertain. This sequence originates from a man in his thirties or forties in good health. The specimen was naive CD4+ T cells sorted from blood. Subset specified: CD45RA+ positively selected. This chain's CDR3 is CASSLQSVNIQYF. The CDR3 DNA reads TGTGCCAGCAGTCTCCAATCGGTAAACATTCAGTACTTC.